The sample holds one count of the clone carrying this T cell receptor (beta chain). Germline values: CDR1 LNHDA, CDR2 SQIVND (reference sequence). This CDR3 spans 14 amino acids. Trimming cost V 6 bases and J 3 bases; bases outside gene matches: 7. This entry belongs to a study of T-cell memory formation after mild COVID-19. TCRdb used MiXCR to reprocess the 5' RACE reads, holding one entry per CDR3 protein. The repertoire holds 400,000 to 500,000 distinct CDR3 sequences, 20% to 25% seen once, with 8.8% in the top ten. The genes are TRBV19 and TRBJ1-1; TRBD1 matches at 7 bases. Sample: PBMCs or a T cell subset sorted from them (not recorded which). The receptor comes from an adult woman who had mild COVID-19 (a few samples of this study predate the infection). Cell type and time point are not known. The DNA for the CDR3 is TGTGCCAGTAGCACAAGACAGGGCTACACTGAAGCTTTCTTT. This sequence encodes CASSTRQGYTEAFF.